The 24 T cell receptor beta chains reported below all come from one sample, sequenced in a study of liver allograft versus peripheral blood T cells. The wider study: The authors compared T cell receptor repertoires in transplanted livers with recipients' peripheral blood repertoires.

TCRdb called the reads again in MiXCR, with one record for every CDR3 protein. The table includes approximately 13,000 distinct CDR3 sequences, under 30% detected once. These receptor sequences come from a human patient who had a liver transplant. The graft donor may account for some of the T cells.

This clonotype has only a few counts. The gene calls are TRBV14 and TRBJ2-1; 10 bases align to TRBD2. Germline V CDR1 and CDR2: SGHDN, FVKESK. Trimming cost V 4 bases and J 3 bases; bases outside gene matches: 3. This CDR3 spans 15 amino acids. The CDR3 here is CASSLGTSVYNEQFF. CDR3 bases: TGTGCCAGCAGCCTCGGGACTAGCGTCTACAATGAGCAGTTCTTC.

This clonotype has ten or more counts. The J gene is TRBJ1-6, the V gene TRBV19, with 8 bases aligning to TRBD1. The CDR3 is 15 amino acids. Trimming took 11 bases from V and 6 from J; bases not matched to a gene: 12. CDR1 LNHDA and CDR2 SQIVND come from the germline V gene (reference sequence). The CDR3 nucleotides read TGTGCCTCCCGAGGGCGGACAGGGACTAATTCACCCCTCCACTTT. Protein product: CASRGRTGTNSPLHF. Full variable domain (missing parts from reference TRBV19 and TRBJ1-6): DGGITQSPKYLFRKEGQNVTLSCEQNLNHDAMYWYRQDPGQGLRLIYYSQIVNDFQKGDIAEGYSVSREKKESFPLTVTSAQKNPTAFYLCASRGRTGTNSPLHFGNGTRLTVT.

This clonotype was observed at least ten times. The chain combines TRBV16 with TRBJ2-3; D tentatively fits TRBD1 or TRBD2 (5 bases each). Germline CDR1 and CDR2: KGHSY and FQNENV. The CDR3 is 14 amino acids. V was cut by 2 bases and J by 2 bases, with 8 bases left in between. This CDR3 reads CASSQGGNTDTQYF. The CDR3 bases are TGTGCCAGCAGCCAAGGGGGTAACACAGATACGCAGTATTTT.

The rearrangement uses TRBV7-2 and TRBJ1-1, with 8 bases fitting TRBD1. The CDR3 totals 14 residues. The V gene's germline CDR1 is SGHTA and CDR2 FQGNSA. V gave up 5 bases and J gave up 1 base; unmatched junction bases: 3. For the CDR3, the DNA is TGTGCCAGCAGCCTACAGGGGGGGAACACTGAAGCTTTCTTT. As protein: CASSLQGGNTEAFF.

The chain recombines TRBV20-1 with TRBJ1-3; unclear D gene. CDR3 size: 13 residues. Germline-derived CDR1 and CDR2 are DFQATT and SNEGSKA (reference sequence). V was trimmed by 5 bases and J by 4 bases, leaving 12 bases between them. DNA for the CDR3: TGCAGTGCTCCTGGACTGAGGGGAAACACCATATATTTT. Translated: CSAPGLRGNTIYF.

The V and J genes are TRBV24-1 and TRBJ1-6, with 7 bases matching TRBD1. This CDR3 has 15 amino acids. V lost 10 bases and J lost 7; bases outside the gene matches: 12. The germline gives CDR1 KGHDR, CDR2 SFDVKD. The DNA for the CDR3 is TGTGCCACTATGATGGCAGGGGGTTACAATTCACCCCTCCACTTT. It translates to CATMMAGGYNSPLHF.

This clonotype was recorded a few times. The V and J genes are TRBV6-8 and TRBJ2-3; 7 bases map to TRBD2. With V trimmed by 2 bases and J by 1 base, 3 bases remained unmatched. CDR1 MNHGY and CDR2 SAAAGT come from the germline V gene. The CDR3 is 15 amino acids. The CDR3 sequence is CASSYAGVGTDTQYF. The CDR3 DNA is TGTGCCAGCAGTTACGCGGGAGTTGGCACAGATACGCAGTATTTT.

This clonotype is deemed medium-sized. The V and J genes are TRBV6-5 and TRBJ1-2, with TRBD1 matching 8 bases. The germline V gene has CDR1 MNHEY and CDR2 SVGAGI. The trim removed 6 bases at V and 5 bases at J, leaving 14 bases unmatched. CDR3 size: 16 residues. CDR3 amino acids: CASSSLRDRRTYGYTF. The CDR3 bases are TGTGCCAGCAGCTCACTTCGGGACAGGAGAACTTATGGCTACACCTTC.

This clonotype was observed a few times. The gene calls are TRBV27 and TRBJ2-2; 7 nucleotides agree with TRBD1. The V and J ends lost 6 bases and 1 base, in that order; junction bases with no gene match: 14. The germline V gene has CDR1 MNHEY and CDR2 SMNVEV (reference sequence). This CDR3 is 18 amino acids long. In DNA form, the CDR3 reads TGTGCCAGCAGAATCCAGGGGGACCCATCGAGGAACACCGGGGAGCTGTTTTTT. Its protein product is CASRIQGDPSRNTGELFF.

This clonotype came up many times. This chain connects TRBV10-3 to TRBJ2-2, with 8 bases aligning to TRBD2. The germline V gene has CDR1 ENHRY and CDR2 SYGVKD. The V gene end was trimmed by 10 bases and the J gene end by 4 bases; junction bases not matched to a gene: 14. The CDR3 consists of 16 residues. The CDR3 DNA reads as TGTGCCACGGGCGGTCTAGCGGGCAAGGGCACCGGGGAGCTGTTTTTT. As protein: CATGGLAGKGTGELFF.

The chain employs TRBV20-1 and TRBJ1-3, with TRBD1 as a possible D gene (5 bases). This CDR3 spans 13 amino acids. Germline V gene lookup returns CDR1 DFQATT and CDR2 SNEGSKA (reference sequence). The V end was cut by 7 bases, the J end by 0 bases, with 10 bases between. The CDR3, as DNA: TGCAGTGGGGGGGGTCACTCTGGAAACACCATATATTTT. Translating it yields CSGGGHSGNTIYF.

This chain connects TRBV29-1 to TRBJ1-2, with no clear D. The germline V gene encodes CDR1 SQVTM and CDR2 ANQGSEA. The CDR3 is 13 amino acids. The V end was cut by 1 base, the J end by 8 bases, with 14 bases between. The CDR3: CSVEAELYGGYTF. The DNA for the CDR3 is TGCAGCGTTGAAGCGGAGCTGTACGGGGGCTACACCTTC.

The J gene is TRBJ1-1, the V gene TRBV18, with D perhaps TRBD1 (6 bases). The germline V gene encodes CDR1 KGHSH and CDR2 LQKENI. Deletions cut 4 bases from V and 0 bases from J, with 12 bases between. The CDR3 runs 15 residues. CDR3 bases: TGTGCCAGCTCACTTACGGGGGGCTTGAACACTGAAGCTTTCTTT. Protein sequence: CASSLTGGLNTEAFF.

The rearrangement links TRBV28 to TRBJ2-7; D possibly matches TRBD1 or TRBD2 (5 bases each). The germline V gene has CDR1 MDHEN and CDR2 SYDVKM. The CDR3 totals 15 residues. V lost 7 bases and J 2 bases, leaving 18 bases between the germline ends. The CDR3 spells CASNPPGRQTYEQYF. As DNA, the CDR3 is TGTGCCAGCAATCCCCCGGGACGCCAGACCTACGAGCAGTACTTC.

This sequence joins TRBV14 and TRBJ1-1, with D perhaps TRBD1 (5 bases). V was pared by 5 bases and J by 0 bases, with 13 bases between. The length of the CDR3 is 15 residues. Germline CDR1 SGHDN, CDR2 FVKESK. CDR3 nucleotide sequence: TGTGCCAGCAGCGGATTCGAGGGGCTGAACACTGAAGCTTTCTTT. Its translation is CASSGFEGLNTEAFF.

In this sample, this clonotype turned up a few times. This rearrangement joins TRBV7-9 to TRBJ1-5; D is perhaps TRBD1 (5 bases). Germline CDR1 reads SEHNR; CDR2 reads FQNEAQ (reference sequence). The V end was cut by 5 bases, the J end by 7 bases, with 15 bases between. The CDR3 is 14 amino acids. CDR3 DNA sequence: TGTGCCAGCAGCCCTTCCGGGGGAGGGCAGCCCCAGCATTTT. This codes for CASSPSGGGQPQHF.

This clonotype is categorized as medium-sized. V gene TRBV11-1 combines with J gene TRBJ1-1, with D maybe TRBD1 (6 bases). With 5 bases removed from V and 1 base from J, the gap between germline ends came to 17 bases. In germline, CDR1 is SGHAT, CDR2 FQDESV (reference sequence). The CDR3 runs to 16 residues. DNA for the CDR3: TGTGCCAGCAGCCCGATGGGGGGCAGGCCGAACACTGAAGCTTTCTTT. It encodes CASSPMGGRPNTEAFF. The whole variable domain, filled in from reference TRBV11-1 and TRBJ1-1, reads EAEVAQSPRYKITEKSQAVAFWCDPISGHATLYWYRQILGQGPELLVQFQDESVVDDSQLPKDRFSAERLKGVDSTLKIQPAELGDSAMYLCASSPMGGRPNTEAFFGQGTRLTVV.

The rearrangement joins TRBV12-3 or TRBV12-4 to TRBJ1-4; 8 positions agree with TRBD1. This CDR3 is built from 16 residues. After removal of 7 bases from V and 11 bases from J, the junction contained 18 bases not matched to a gene. The DNA of the CDR3 is TGTGCCAGCACCCTGGGGATGCCGGGACAGGCTGGGAAACTGTTTTTT. Residues: CASTLGMPGQAGKLFF.

The chain uses TRBV19 and TRBJ1-5; possibly TRBD1 for D (5 bases). The germline V and J ends were trimmed by 5 bases and 1 base, with 21 bases remaining between them. The germline V gene encodes CDR1 LNHDA and CDR2 SQIVND (reference sequence). The CDR3 is made up of 18 amino acids. Written as DNA, the CDR3 is TGTGCCAGTAGTGCTTTTGGGGACGCAGGAATAAGCAATCAGCCCCAGCATTTT. Translating it yields CASSAFGDAGISNQPQHF.

This clonotype was observed a single time. The chain joins TRBV18 to TRBJ1-2, with D perhaps TRBD1 (5 bases). The CDR3 runs to 13 residues. V lost 3 bases and J 3 bases, leaving 8 bases between the germline ends. CDR1 is KGHSH, CDR2 LQKENI, per germline. Here the CDR3 reads CASSPRADYGYTF. The CDR3 DNA sequence: TGTGCCAGCTCACCCAGGGCAGACTATGGCTACACCTTC.

The chain is built from TRBV11-3 and TRBJ1-1; no clear D. CDR3 length: 13 amino acids. Germline V gene data show CDR1 as SGHNT and CDR2 as YENEEA. V was pared by 8 bases and J by 1 base, with 11 bases between. The chain's CDR3 is CASSMAENTEAFF. CDR3 in DNA: TGTGCCAGCTCTATGGCGGAGAACACTGAAGCTTTCTTT. The complete variable domain, with remaining parts taken from reference TRBV11-3 and TRBJ1-1, reads EAGVVQSPRYKIIEKKQPVAFWCNPISGHNTLYWYLQNLGQGPELLIRYENEEAVDDSQLPKDRFSAERLKGVDSTLKIQPAELGDSAVYLCASSMAENTEAFFGQGTRLTVV.

In this sample, this clonotype turned up a few times. The chain is built from TRBV6-5 and TRBJ1-5, with D uncertain. Trimming left V 0 bases short and J 11 bases short, with 20 bases between. The CDR3 has 16 residues. Germline loops: CDR1 MNHEY, CDR2 SVGAGI. Written as DNA, the CDR3 is TGTGCCAGCAGTTACTCGCCGGAGCCGAGTGGGGAGGCCCAGCATTTT. Its translation: CASSYSPEPSGEAQHF.

This clonotype rates as medium-sized. The CDR3 DNA follows: TGTGCCAGCCAAACAGGGTTCAGCCAAGAGACCCAGTACTTC. Amino acids: CASQTGFSQETQYF. The gene calls are TRBV6-1 and TRBJ2-5; D is perhaps TRBD1 (6 bases). The CDR3 sequence is 14 residues long. V was cut by 8 bases and J by 1 base, with 14 bases left in between. In germline, CDR1 is MNHNS, CDR2 SASEGT.

This clonotype showed up just a few times. The gene calls are TRBV5-6 and TRBJ1-3, with unresolved D. CDR3 length equals 12 residues. The germline CDR1 and CDR2 sequences are SGHDT and YYEEEE. V lost 0 bases and J lost 4, with 2 bases in between. The CDR3 reads CASSLVGNTIYF. The CDR3 coding sequence is TGTGCCAGCAGCTTGGTGGGAAACACCATATATTTT.